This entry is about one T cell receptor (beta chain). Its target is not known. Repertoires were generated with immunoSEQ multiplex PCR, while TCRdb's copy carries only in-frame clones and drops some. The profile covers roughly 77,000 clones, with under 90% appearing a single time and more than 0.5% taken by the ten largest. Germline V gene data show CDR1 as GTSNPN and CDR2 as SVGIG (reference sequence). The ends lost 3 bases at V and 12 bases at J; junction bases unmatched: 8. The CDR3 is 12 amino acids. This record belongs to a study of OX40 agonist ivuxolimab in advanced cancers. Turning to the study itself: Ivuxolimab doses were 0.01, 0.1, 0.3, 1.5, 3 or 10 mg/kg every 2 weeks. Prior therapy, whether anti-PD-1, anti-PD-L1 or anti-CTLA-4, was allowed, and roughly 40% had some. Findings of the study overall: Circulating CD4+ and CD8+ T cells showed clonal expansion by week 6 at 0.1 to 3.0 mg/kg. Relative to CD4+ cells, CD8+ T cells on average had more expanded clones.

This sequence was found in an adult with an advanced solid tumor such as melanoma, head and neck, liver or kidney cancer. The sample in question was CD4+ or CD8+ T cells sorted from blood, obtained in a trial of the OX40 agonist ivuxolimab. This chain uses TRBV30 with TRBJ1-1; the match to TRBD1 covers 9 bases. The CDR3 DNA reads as TGTGCCTGGAGACAGGGGGCGGGTTGGACTTTCTTT. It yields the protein CAWRQGAGWTFF.